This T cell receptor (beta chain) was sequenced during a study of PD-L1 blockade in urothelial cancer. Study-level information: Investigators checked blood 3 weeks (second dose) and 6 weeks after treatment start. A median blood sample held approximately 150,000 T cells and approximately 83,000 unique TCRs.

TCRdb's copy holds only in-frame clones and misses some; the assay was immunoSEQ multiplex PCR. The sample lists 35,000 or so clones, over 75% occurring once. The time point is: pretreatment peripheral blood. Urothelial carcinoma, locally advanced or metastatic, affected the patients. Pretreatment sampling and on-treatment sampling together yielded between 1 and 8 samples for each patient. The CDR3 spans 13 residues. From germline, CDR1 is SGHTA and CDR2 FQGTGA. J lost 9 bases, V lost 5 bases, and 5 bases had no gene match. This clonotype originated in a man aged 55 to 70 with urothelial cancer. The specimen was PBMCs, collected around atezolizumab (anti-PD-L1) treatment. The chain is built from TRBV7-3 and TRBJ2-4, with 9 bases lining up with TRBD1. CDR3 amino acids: CASSRTGGSIQYF. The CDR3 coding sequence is TGTGCCAGCAGCCGTACAGGGGGCAGCATTCAGTACTTC.